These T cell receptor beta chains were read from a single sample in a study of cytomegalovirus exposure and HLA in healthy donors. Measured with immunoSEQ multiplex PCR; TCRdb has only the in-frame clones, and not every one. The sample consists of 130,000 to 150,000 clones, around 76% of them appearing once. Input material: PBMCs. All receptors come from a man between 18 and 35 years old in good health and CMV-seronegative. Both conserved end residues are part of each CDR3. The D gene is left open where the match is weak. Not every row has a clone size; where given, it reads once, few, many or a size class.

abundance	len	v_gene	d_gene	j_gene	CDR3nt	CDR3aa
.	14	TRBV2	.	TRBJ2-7	TGTGCCAGCAGTGAATTCCAGGGGCGAGACGAGCAGTACTTC	CASSEFQGRDEQYF
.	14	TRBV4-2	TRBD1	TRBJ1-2	TGTGCCAGCAGCCAAGGCAGGGGGCGGAGTGGCTACACCTTC	CASSQGRGRSGYTF
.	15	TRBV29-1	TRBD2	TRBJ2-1	TGCAGCGTCCGCCGGGACAGCGGGGGGATGGATGAGCAGTTCTTC	CSVRRDSGGMDEQFF
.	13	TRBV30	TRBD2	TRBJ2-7	TGTGCCTGGAACAGCGGGGTCTCCTACGAGCAGTACTTC	CAWNSGVSYEQYF
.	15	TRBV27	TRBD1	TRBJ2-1	TGTGCCAGCAGCTCCGGACAGGGGAAGGGCAATGAGCAGTTCTTC	CASSSGQGKGNEQFF
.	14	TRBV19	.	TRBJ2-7	TGTGCCAGTAGCTTCCGTCCGGGAACCTACGAGCAGTACTTC	CASSFRPGTYEQYF
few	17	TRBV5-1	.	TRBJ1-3	TGCGCCAGCAGCTTGTGGCTCGACGGGGGGTCTGGAAACACCATATATTTT	CASSLWLDGGSGNTIYF
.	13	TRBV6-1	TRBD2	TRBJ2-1	TGTGCCAGCGCCCTAGCGGGGAAAAATGAGCAGTTCTTC	CASALAGKNEQFF
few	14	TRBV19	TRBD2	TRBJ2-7	TGTGCCAGTAGTTGGGGGGGTTTCTCCTACGAGCAGTACTTC	CASSWGGFSYEQYF
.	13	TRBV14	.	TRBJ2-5	TGTGCCAGCAGCCAAGCTCTATTCGAGACCCAGTACTTC	CASSQALFETQYF
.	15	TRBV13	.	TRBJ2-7	TGTGCCAGCAGCTCCACGGAGGTTAGATCCTACGAGCAGTACTTC	CASSSTEVRSYEQYF
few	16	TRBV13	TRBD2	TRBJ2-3	TGTGCCAGCAGCTCTCGACTAGCGGGGGCATCGGATACGCAGTATTTT	CASSSRLAGASDTQYF
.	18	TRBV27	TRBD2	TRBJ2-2	TGTGCCAGCAGTTTAACCCCACTTAGCGGGAGGGTACTCGGGGAGCTGTTTTTT	CASSLTPLSGRVLGELFF
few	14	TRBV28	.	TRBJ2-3	TGTGCCAGCAGTTTTTTGTCTGGCACAGATACGCAGTATTTT	CASSFLSGTDTQYF
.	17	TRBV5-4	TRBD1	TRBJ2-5	TGTGCCAGCAGCCCTGGGGGGACAGGGGGAATTCAAGAGACCCAGTACTTC	CASSPGGTGGIQETQYF
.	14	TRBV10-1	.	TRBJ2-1	TGCGCCAGCAGTGACGGGGGGCCGAACAATGAGCAGTTCTTC	CASSDGGPNNEQFF
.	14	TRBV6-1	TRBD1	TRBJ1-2	TGTGCCAGCAGTTCCGACAGGGGGCGAGGTGGCTACACCTTC	CASSSDRGRGGYTF
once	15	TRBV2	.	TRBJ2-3	TGTGCCAGCAGTGAAGCTCAACGGGGTTTGGATACGCAGTATTTT	CASSEAQRGLDTQYF
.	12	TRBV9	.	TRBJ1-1	TGTGCCAGCAGTCGAGAGGGCACTGAAGCTTTCTTT	CASSREGTEAFF
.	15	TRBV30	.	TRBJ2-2	TGTGCCTGGAGTCAGGGGTGGTCGGACACCGGGGAGCTGTTTTTT	CAWSQGWSDTGELFF
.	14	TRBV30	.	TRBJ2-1	TGTGCCTGGGGCGGGTGGAATTTCGGCAATGAGCAGTTCTTC	CAWGGWNFGNEQFF
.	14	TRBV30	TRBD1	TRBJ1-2	TGTGCCTGGTCATGGACAGGGGGCGTTAAGGGCTACACCTTC	CAWSWTGGVKGYTF
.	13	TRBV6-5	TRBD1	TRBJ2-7	TGTGCCAGCAGTACACGGACAGGGCGCGAGCAGTACTTC	CASSTRTGREQYF
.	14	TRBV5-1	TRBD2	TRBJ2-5	TGCGCCAGCAGCTTGGGGACTAGAGGGGAGACCCAGTACTTC	CASSLGTRGETQYF
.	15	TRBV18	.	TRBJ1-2	TGTGCCAGCTCACCACGTGAGGGTACGGCCTATGGCTACACCTTC	CASSPREGTAYGYTF
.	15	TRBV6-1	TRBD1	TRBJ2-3	TGTGCCAGCGGGACGGGACAGGGGATCACAGATACGCAGTATTTT	CASGTGQGITDTQYF
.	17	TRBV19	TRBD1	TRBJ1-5	TGTGCCAGTTTACCAAGACAGGGCGCCTATAGCAATCAGCCCCAGCATTTT	CASLPRQGAYSNQPQHF
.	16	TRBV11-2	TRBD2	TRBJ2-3	TGTGCCAGCAGCTTGACTAGCGGGGGGGCCAGGAATACGCAGTATTTT	CASSLTSGGARNTQYF
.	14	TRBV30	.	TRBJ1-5	TGTGCCTGGGGGGGGACCCGGGGAAATCAGCCCCAGCATTTT	CAWGGTRGNQPQHF
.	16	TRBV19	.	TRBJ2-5	TGTGCCAGTAGCACAGATAGGGCGGGGAGGTATGAGACCCAGTACTTC	CASSTDRAGRYETQYF
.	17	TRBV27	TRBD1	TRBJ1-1	TGTGCCAGCAGTGTTGGACAGGGAGACAATTTGAACACTGAAGCTTTCTTT	CASSVGQGDNLNTEAFF
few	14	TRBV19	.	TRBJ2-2	TGTGCCAGTAGTGAAGCCTCCTACACCGGGGAGCTGTTTTTT	CASSEASYTGELFF
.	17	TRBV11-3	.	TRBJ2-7	TGTGCCAGCAGCCCTACGAATTGGGTAGACAGTTCCTACGAGCAGTACTTC	CASSPTNWVDSSYEQYF
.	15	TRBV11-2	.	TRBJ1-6	TGTGCCAGCAGCTTCAGTCACTCCTATAATTCACCCCTCCACTTT	CASSFSHSYNSPLHF
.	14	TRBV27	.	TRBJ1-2	TGTGCCAGCAGTCCCCTGGGCGTTAACTATGGCTACACCTTC	CASSPLGVNYGYTF
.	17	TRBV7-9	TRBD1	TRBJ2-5	TGTGCCAGCAGCTTCTACCGACAGGGGGGGTTTGGTGAGACCCAGTACTTC	CASSFYRQGGFGETQYF
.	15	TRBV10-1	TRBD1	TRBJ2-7	TGCGCCAGCAGTGAGTATGGGACAGGGACAGACGAGCAGTACTTC	CASSEYGTGTDEQYF
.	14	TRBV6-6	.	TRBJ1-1	TGTGCCAGCAGTTTGGACAGATCGAACACTGAAGCTTTCTTT	CASSLDRSNTEAFF
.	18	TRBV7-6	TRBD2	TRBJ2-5	TGTGCCAGCAGCTTATTGGGTCGCGGGGGTTCAAACAAGGGGACCCAGTACTTC	CASSLLGRGGSNKGTQYF
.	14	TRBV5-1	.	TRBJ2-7	TGCGCCAGCAGCTTGGTGGGAGAACTCTACGAGCAGTACTTC	CASSLVGELYEQYF
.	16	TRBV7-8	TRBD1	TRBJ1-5	TGTGCCAGCAGCTTATTCTGGACAGGGAGCAATCAGCCCCAGCATTTT	CASSLFWTGSNQPQHF
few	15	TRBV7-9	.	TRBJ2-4	TGTGCCAGCAGGACCCAGGGGTTAGCCAAAAACATTCAGTACTTC	CASRTQGLAKNIQYF
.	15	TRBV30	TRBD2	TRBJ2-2	TGTGCCTGGAGTCACGCGGGGGGGAACACCGGGGAGCTGTTTTTT	CAWSHAGGNTGELFF
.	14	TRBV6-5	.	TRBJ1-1	TGTGCCAGCAGTTACTCCGGTAACGTCCCTGAAGCTTTCTTT	CASSYSGNVPEAFF
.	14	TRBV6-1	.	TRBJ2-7	TGTGCCAGCAGCGGTCGGCAGGGGAGATACGAGCAGTACTTC	CASSGRQGRYEQYF
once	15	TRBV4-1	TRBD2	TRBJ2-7	TGCGCCAGCAGCCAAGGGGAGGGTGGCGGATACGAGCAGTACTTC	CASSQGEGGGYEQYF
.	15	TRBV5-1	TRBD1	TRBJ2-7	TGCGCCAGCAGCCCGGGACAGGGAGGGACCTACGAGCAGTACTTC	CASSPGQGGTYEQYF
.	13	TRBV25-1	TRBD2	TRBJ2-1	TGTGCCAGCAACCGACTAGCGGGTAATGAGCAGTTCTTC	CASNRLAGNEQFF
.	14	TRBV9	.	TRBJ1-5	TGTGCCAGCAGCTCAGACACCGGCAATCAGCCCCAGCATTTT	CASSSDTGNQPQHF
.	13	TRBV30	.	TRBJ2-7	TGTGCCTACACACGGGACATGGCCTACGAGCAGTACTTC	CAYTRDMAYEQYF